This T cell receptor beta chain was captured in a study of T cell responses to AZD1222 COVID-19 vaccine. TCRdb's copy holds only in-frame clones and misses some; the assay was immunoSEQ multiplex PCR. The table lists approximately 140,000 clones, approximately 94% of them singletons. Trimming cost V 3 bases and J 2 bases, with 7 bases left between them. From germline, CDR1 is SGHTA and CDR2 FQGNSA. The CDR3 has 13 amino acids. The genes are TRBV7-2 and TRBJ1-2; D remains ambiguous. Sample: peripheral blood, taken on day 0 of AZD1222 vaccination. This TCR was recovered from an adult in good health. DNA for the CDR3: TGTGCCAGCAGCTTTAACAAAAACTATGGCTACACCTTC. Translating gives CASSFNKNYGYTF.